This TCR beta chain came from a study of graft-versus-host responses after intestinal transplantation. Study-level information: Recipients across the board were started on anti-thymocyte globulin induction, then kept on tacrolimus and steroids for around three years. Study-level findings and limits: Present in recipient marrow, GvH clones included some that appeared first in ileum or blood. HvG clone declines early post-transplant were associated with peak circulating GvH levels.

Measured with immunoSEQ multiplex PCR; TCRdb has only the in-frame clones, and not every one. This table has roughly 100,000 clones, 80% to 95% appearing once. On this clone itself: Its antigen is not known.

This sample comprised unstimulated CD8+ T cells sorted from spleen or lymph node cells, obtained before intestinal transplant. This TCR was sampled from a human donor who received an intestinal transplant.

The DNA of the CDR3 is TGCAGCGCCCGGCCCCAGGGTAGCTATGGCTACACCTTC. As protein: CSARPQGSYGYTF. The chain employs TRBV29-1 and TRBJ1-2; maybe TRBD1 (5 bases). V lost 7 bases and J lost 4, with 16 bases in between. Germline values: CDR1 SQVTM, CDR2 ANQGSEA. The length of the CDR3 is 13 residues.